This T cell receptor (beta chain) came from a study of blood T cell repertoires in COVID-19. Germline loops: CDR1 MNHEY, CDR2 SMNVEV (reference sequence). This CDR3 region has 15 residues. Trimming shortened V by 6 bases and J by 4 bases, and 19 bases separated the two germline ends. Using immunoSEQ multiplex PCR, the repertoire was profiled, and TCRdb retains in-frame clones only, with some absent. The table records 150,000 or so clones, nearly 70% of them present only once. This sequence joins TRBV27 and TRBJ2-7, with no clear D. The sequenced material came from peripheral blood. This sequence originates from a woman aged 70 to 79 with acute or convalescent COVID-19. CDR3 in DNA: TGTGCCAGCAGCCCTCTCCCCTTTCCGTCGTACGAGCAGTACTTC. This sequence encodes CASSPLPFPSYEQYF.